The source of this T cell receptor beta chain is a study of shared clonotypes between healthy human individuals. CDR3 length: 17 amino acids. After removal of 4 bases from V and 5 bases from J, the junction contained 11 bases not matched to a gene. CDR1 SGHTA and CDR2 FQGNSA come from the germline V gene. Libraries were prepared by immunoSEQ multiplex PCR; TCRdb keeps only in-frame clonotypes and omits some of them. The table has under 1,100,000 clones, more than 75% seen once; the top ten hold more than 0.55%. This clone was seen a few times. The specimen was memory CD4+ T cells from PBMCs. Subset defined: CD45RA-negative fraction. The rearrangement links TRBV7-2 to TRBJ2-7; 13 nucleotides match TRBD2. The TCR comes from a man between 18 and 29 years old in good health. Some clones in this sample may be carry-over from other donors' samples. The CDR3 bases are TGTGCCAGCAGCTCACAACCAGGACTAGCGGGAGCCCACGAGCAGTACTTC. Its translation: CASSSQPGLAGAHEQYF.